A selection of T cell receptor beta chains follows, all from one sample in a study of blood T cell repertoires in COVID-19. Measured with immunoSEQ multiplex PCR; TCRdb has only the in-frame clones, and not every one. The table has just over 300,000 clones, over 75% seen once; the top ten hold roughly 8.9%. The specimen was PBMCs or T cells enriched from blood (not recorded which). The receptors originated from a woman between 35 and 50 years old who had recovered from COVID-19. Each CDR3 is given without its conserved first and last residue.

TRBV7-9,TRBJ2-7,ASSNDNYEQY
TRBV6-2/TRBV6-3,TRBJ2-3,ASSLAGSTDTQY
TRBV13,TRBJ2-3,ASSKQGERGTDTQY
TRBV28,TRBJ2-7,ASSPTRDRNYEQY
TRBV7-3,TRBJ2-5,ASSFRVKETQY
TRBV10-3,TRBJ1-2,AINYQGDENGYT
TRBV18,TRBJ1-4,ASSPRPAGEKLF
TRBV5-4,TRBJ2-5,ASSSAGGRETQY
TRBV18,TRBJ2-1,ASSPTAAGNEQF
TRBV7-2,TRBJ2-1,ASSLVELAGHNEQF
TRBV5-6,TRBJ2-7,ASGTGHEQY
TRBV19,TRBJ1-4,ASSLDSYNEKLF
TRBV30,TRBJ1-2,AWSYGYGYT
TRBV21-1,TRBJ2-7,ASTLSYEQY
TRBV28,TRBJ1-3,ASSLRPGSGNTIY
TRBV7-8,TRBJ2-1,ASSDPTSGSYNEQF
TRBV10-1,TRBJ2-3,ASSESGTGLDTQY
TRBV6-2/TRBV6-3,TRBJ2-5,ASIPRGIGETQY
TRBV5-6,TRBJ2-2,ASSMRQEYTGELF
TRBV5-4,TRBJ2-7,ASSLEGLSSYEQY
TRBV7-2,TRBJ2-2,ASSFKGLDTGELF
TRBV28,TRBJ1-4,ASSRGGAGFNEKLF